Listed here is a single TCR beta chain. Antigen: not known. Researchers report immunoSEQ v3.0 was run at survey level. Assay used: immunoSEQ multiplex PCR; TCRdb lists only in-frame clones, some missing. The table has 36,000 or so clones, over 75% seen once; the top ten hold about 6%. Per germline, CDR1 LNHDA and CDR2 SQIVND (reference sequence). Trimming shortened V by 4 bases and J by 0 bases, and 8 bases separated the two germline ends. This CDR3 has 14 residues. The data were obtained in a study of long-term antiretroviral therapy in people with HIV. Findings of the study overall: Diversity measured after ART increased yet remained under transplant donor controls. The study found narrower CDR3 length ranges in HIV repertoires than in controls.

The chain couples TRBV19 to TRBJ2-3; D gene unclear. The sample was unsorted PBMCs, taken 0.6 years after starting antiretroviral therapy. The receptor's source is a man aged 18 to 35 with HIV. Written as DNA, the CDR3 is TGTGCCAGTAGTAGCGGAACCAGCACAGATACGCAGTATTTT. Protein: CASSSGTSTDTQYF.